This T cell receptor (beta chain) was recovered during a study of T-cell reconstitution after alpha-beta-depleted transplantation in children. Germline CDR1 is DFQATT and CDR2 is SNEGSKA (reference sequence). The ends were cut back, 0 bases at V and 7 bases at J, with 7 bases in the middle. CDR3 length equals 11 residues. TCRbeta library construction was performed incorporating unique molecular identifiers. TCRdb ran MiXCR on the PCR reads and lists one entry per CDR3 protein. The sample lists around 230,000 distinct CDR3 sequences, roughly a sixth occurring once. The chain has TRBV20-1 and TRBJ2-7, with TRBD2 as a possible D gene (5 bases). Sequenced here: PBMCs, mostly from graft donor cells, sampled 360 days after TCRalphabeta/CD19-depleted stem cell transplant. The receptor's source is a male patient under 10 years old who had a stem cell transplant for acute lymphoblastic leukemia, so the T cells may come from the graft donor. The CDR3 sequence: CSARDRGEQYF. The CDR3 DNA reads as TGCAGTGCTAGAGATCGAGGGGAGCAGTACTTC.